This T cell receptor (beta chain) was sequenced during a study of vaccination and CD4 T cells after COVID-19. At the level of the study: According to the study, participants were given two doses of BNT162b2 or mRNA-1273 vaccine. The study's findings and limits: Early timepoints after natural infection were not analyzed in these convalescent patients.

Treatment given: roughly 11-day PBMC culture with coronavirus spike peptide pools or control peptides (ViraFEST assay). The CDR3 extends over 17 amino acids. Germline V gene sequence: CDR1 KGHDR, CDR2 SFDVKD. The Oncomine TCR Beta short-read assay generated sequence data from the DNA of cultured CD4+ T cells. MiXCR, run by TCRdb on the PCR reads, gives a single entry per CDR3 protein. The sample consists of roughly 16,000 distinct CDR3 sequences, approximately 50% of them appearing once. Points on this clonotype: The antigen is not known. A read error may account for a junction end that differs from germline.

The genes are TRBV24-1 and TRBJ2-2; tentative D call: TRBD1 (6 bases). Sequencing used CD4+ T cells from blood, cultured in vitro. The source of this sequence is a human donor who had recovered from COVID-19. CDR3 in DNA: TGTGCCACCAGTGATCCCAGAAGGGGGTCGAACCCCGGGGAGCTGTTTTTT. It encodes CATSDPRRGSNPGELFF.